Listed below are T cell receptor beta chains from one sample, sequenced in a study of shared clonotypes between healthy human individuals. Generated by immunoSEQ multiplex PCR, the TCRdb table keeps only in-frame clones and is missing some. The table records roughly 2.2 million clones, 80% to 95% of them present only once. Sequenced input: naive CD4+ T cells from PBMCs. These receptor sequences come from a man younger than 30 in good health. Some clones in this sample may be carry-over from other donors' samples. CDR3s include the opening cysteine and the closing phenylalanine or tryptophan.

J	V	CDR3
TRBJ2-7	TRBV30	CAWSVRGFGPPGSYEQYF
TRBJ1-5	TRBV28	CASSFERLGGGNQPQHF
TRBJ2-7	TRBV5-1	CASSPDPLTSGRAGRKKYF
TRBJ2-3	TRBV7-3	CASSLAGLTDTQYF
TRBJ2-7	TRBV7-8	CASSMGTAYEQYF
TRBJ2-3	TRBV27	CASSTLHSRLAGQGDTQYF
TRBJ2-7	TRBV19	CATRLAGNYEQYF
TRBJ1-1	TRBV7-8	CASSWAATGGNTEAFF
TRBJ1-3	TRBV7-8	CASSLTRPPGNTIYF
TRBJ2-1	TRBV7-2	CASRPGLAGYNEQFF
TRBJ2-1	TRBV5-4	CASSPGLAGRGEQFF
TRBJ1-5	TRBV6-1	CASVTDRGNQPQHF
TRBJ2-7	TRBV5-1	CASSLLSSGYEQYF
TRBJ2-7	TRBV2	CASKRIRAGDYEQYF
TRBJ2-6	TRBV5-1	CASSQGLAGGLGANVLTF
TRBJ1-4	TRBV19	CASTLDRVNEKLFF
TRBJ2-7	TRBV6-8	CASSYCQGGRGYEQYF
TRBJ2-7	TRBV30	CAWSNRAGVNEQYF
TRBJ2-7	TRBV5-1	CASSLGLAGEIRYEQYF
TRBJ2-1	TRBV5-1	CASSPRGDLYNEQFF
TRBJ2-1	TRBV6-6	CASSHTLARLGEQFF
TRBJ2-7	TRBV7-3	CASSLRGRPTYEQYF
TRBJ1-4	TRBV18	CASSRGWANEKLFF
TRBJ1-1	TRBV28	CASATGAGNTEAFF
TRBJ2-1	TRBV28	CASRRLLSYNEQFF
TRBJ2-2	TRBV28	CASSLRNTGELFF
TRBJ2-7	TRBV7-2	CASSYSQGALDF
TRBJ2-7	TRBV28	CATTPRQGYSYEQYF
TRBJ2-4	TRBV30	CAWSARDWAGKNIQYF
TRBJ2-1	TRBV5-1	CASSRSSGQGFLDEQFF
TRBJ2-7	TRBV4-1	CASSQVPRSEYEQYF
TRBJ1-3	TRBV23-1	CASSQPGHTTRSGNTIYF
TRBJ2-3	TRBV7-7	CASSLLGGRAGDTQYF
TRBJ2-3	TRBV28	CASSHIQVGDNTQYF
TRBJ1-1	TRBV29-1	CSVAGTPMNTEAFF
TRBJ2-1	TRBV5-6	CASSLGHEQFF
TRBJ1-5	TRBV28	CASSSHGTGGEPQHF
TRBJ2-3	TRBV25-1	CASSDPIAPTDTQYF
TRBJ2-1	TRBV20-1	CSATDSNEQFF
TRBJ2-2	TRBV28	CASSSGTTGELFF
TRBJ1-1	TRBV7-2	CATFPVGNTEAFF
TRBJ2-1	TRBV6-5	CASSYSGGTRDNEQFF
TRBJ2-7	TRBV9	CASSVTTTSYEQYF
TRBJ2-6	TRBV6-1	CASGDTFSGANVLTF